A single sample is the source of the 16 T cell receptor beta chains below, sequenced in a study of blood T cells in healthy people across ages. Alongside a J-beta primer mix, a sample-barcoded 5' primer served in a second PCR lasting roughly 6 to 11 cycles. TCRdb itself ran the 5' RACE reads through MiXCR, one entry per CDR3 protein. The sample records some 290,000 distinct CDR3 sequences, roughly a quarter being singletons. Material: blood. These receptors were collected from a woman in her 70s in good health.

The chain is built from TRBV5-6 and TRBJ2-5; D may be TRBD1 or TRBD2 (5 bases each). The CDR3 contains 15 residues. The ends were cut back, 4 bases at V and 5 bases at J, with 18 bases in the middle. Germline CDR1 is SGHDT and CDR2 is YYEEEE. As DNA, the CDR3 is TGTGCCAGCAGCATCCGGGACCTGGACATGGAGACCCAGTACTTC. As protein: CASSIRDLDMETQYF.

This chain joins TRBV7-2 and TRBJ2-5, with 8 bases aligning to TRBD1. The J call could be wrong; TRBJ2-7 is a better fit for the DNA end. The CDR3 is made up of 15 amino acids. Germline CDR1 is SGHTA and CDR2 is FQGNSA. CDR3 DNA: TGTGCCAGCAGCCCATCCAGGACAGGGTTGGGCGAGCAGTACTTC. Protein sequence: CASSPSRTGLGEQYF.

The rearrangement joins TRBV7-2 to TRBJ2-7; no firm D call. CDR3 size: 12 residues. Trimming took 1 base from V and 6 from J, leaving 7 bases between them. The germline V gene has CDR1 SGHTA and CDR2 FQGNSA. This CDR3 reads CASSLEWSEQYF. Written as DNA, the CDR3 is TGTGCCAGCAGCTTAGAGTGGTCCGAGCAGTACTTC.

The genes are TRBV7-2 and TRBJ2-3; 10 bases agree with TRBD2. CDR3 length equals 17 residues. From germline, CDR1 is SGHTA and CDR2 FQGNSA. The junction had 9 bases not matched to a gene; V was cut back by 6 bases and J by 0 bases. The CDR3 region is CASSQKRGGLSTDTQYF. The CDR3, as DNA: TGTGCCAGCAGTCAAAAGCGGGGGGGCCTTAGCACAGATACGCAGTATTTT.

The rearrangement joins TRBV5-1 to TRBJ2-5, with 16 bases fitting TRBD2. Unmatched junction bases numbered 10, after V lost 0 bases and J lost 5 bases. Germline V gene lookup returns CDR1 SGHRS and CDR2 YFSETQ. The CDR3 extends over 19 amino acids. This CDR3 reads CASSLAGLAGGHLEETQYF. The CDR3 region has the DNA TGCGCCAGCAGCTTGGCGGGACTAGCGGGAGGGCACTTAGAGGAGACCCAGTACTTC.

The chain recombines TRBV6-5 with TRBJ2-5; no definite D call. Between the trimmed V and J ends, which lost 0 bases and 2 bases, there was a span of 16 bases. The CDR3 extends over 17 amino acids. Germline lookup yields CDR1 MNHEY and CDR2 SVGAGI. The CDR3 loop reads CASSYSGVRSRQETQYF. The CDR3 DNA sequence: TGTGCCAGCAGTTACTCAGGTGTCAGAAGCCGGCAAGAGACCCAGTACTTC.

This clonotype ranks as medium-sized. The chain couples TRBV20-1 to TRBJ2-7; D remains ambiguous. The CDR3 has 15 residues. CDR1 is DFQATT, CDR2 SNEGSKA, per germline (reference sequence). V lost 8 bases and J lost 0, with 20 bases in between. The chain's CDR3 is CSTRPSSQLSYEQYF. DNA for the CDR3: TGCAGTACACGCCCGTCGTCGCAGCTCTCCTACGAGCAGTACTTC.

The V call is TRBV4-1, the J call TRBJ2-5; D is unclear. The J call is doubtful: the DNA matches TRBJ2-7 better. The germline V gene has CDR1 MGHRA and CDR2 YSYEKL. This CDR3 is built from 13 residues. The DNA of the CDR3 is TGCGCCAGCAGCCAAGGGGTCGGGTACGAGCAGTACTTC. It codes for CASSQGVGYEQYF.

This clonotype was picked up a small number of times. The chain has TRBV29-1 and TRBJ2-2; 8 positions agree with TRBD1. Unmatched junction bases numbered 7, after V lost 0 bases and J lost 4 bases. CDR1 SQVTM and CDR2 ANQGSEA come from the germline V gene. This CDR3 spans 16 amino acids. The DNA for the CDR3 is TGCAGCGTTGAAGATCACGGCGGACAGGGCACCGGGGAGCTGTTTTTT. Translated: CSVEDHGGQGTGELFF.

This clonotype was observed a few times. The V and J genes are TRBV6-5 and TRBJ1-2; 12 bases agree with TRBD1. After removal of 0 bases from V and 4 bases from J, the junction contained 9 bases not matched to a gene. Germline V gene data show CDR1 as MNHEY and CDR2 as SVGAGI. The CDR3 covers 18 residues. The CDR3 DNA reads TGTGCCAGCAGTTACTCTGGGTTCTGGGACAGGGGGCTCTATGGCTACACCTTC. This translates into CASSYSGFWDRGLYGYTF.

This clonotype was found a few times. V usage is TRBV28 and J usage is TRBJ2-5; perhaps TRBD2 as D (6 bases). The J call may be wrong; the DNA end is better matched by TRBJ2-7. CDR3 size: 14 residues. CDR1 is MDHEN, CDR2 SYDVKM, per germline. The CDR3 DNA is TGTGCCAGCGGGGAGGCCGCCAGGGTCTACGAGCAGTACTTC. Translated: CASGEAARVYEQYF.

Here the CDR3 reads CASSGTSGEGTQYF. The CDR3 DNA follows: TGCGCCAGCAGCGGGACTAGCGGAGAAGGGACCCAGTACTTC. The V call is TRBV5-1, the J call TRBJ2-5, with 11 bases matching TRBD2. The CDR3 consists of 14 residues. Germline assignment: CDR1 SGHRS and CDR2 YFSETQ. V gave up 4 bases and J gave up 7 bases; unmatched junction bases: 6.

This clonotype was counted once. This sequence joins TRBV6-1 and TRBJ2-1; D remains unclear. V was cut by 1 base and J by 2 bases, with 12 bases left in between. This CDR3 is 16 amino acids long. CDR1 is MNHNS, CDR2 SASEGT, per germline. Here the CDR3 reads CASSEEVRFPYNEQFF. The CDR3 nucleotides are TGTGCCAGCAGTGAAGAAGTCAGGTTTCCCTACAATGAGCAGTTCTTC.

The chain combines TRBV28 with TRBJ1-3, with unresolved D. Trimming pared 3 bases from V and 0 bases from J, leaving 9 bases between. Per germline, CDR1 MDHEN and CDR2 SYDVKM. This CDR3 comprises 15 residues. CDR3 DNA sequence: TGTGCCAGCAGTTTGGGCGGGATCTCTGGAAACACCATATATTTT. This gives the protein CASSLGGISGNTIYF.

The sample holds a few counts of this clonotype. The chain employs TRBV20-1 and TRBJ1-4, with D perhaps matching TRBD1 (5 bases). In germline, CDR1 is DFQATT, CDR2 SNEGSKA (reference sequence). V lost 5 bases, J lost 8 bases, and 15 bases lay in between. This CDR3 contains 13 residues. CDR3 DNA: TGCAGTGCTTATATCGGGGACCGGGAAAAACTGTTTTTT. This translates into CSAYIGDREKLFF.

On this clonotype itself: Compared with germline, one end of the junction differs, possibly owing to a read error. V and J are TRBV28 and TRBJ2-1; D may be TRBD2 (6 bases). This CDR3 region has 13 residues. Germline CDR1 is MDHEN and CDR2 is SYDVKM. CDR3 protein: CASRGPDGTGSLF. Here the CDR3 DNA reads TGTGCCAGCAGGGGACCAGATGGGACTGGCAGTCTCTTC. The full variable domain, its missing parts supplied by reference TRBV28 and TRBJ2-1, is DVKVTQSSRYLVKRTGEKVFLECVQDMDHENMFWYRQDPGLGLRLIYFSYDVKMKEKGDIPEGYSVSREKKERFSLILESASTNQTSMYLCASRGPDGTGSLFGPGTRLTVL.